The T cell receptor (beta chain) described here comes from a study of tissue T cells after allogeneic stem cell transplantation. Regarding this clone: The antigen is not known. Gene names denote mouse genes. Coverage ceases 1 residue before the CDR3 finishes, and the germline J gene fills in the end.

Study observations and caveats: The patient cohort was small and clinically heterogeneous, with limited sampling depth. Anatomically similar tissues had similar TCR repertoires within each patient.

V trimming: 3 bases; J trimming: 0 bases; junction bases outside the gene matches: 7. Per germline, CDR1 SGHLS and CDR2 HYDKME. The CDR3 is 16 residues long. CDR3 sequences, V/J genes, frequencies and template counts came from survey-depth TCRbeta sequencing. Only in-frame clones appear in the TCRdb table, and some are missing; sequencing was by immunoSEQ multiplex PCR. The sample lists fewer than 6,000 clones, over 40% occurring once. Time point: mouse harvest day 14 after allogeneic transplant. Mouse grafts combined 10^7 T-cell-depleted bone marrow cells with 10^6 splenic CD5+ T cells. Mice had MHC-mismatched B6 into BALB/c GVHD, sampled day 7 or 14.

The receptor was derived from a female BALB/c mouse given C57BL/6 T cells with graft-versus-host disease after an allogeneic hematopoietic cell transplant. Material for sequencing was gut tissue. The rearrangement joins TRBV12-2 to TRBJ2-7; 10 nucleotides match TRBD2. The sequenced part of the CDR3 DNA is TGTGCCAGCTCTTCGGGACTGGGGCCGAGCTCCTATGAACAGTAC. Its protein is CASSSGLGPSSYEQY. In full, the CDR3 reads CASSSGLGPSSYEQYF.